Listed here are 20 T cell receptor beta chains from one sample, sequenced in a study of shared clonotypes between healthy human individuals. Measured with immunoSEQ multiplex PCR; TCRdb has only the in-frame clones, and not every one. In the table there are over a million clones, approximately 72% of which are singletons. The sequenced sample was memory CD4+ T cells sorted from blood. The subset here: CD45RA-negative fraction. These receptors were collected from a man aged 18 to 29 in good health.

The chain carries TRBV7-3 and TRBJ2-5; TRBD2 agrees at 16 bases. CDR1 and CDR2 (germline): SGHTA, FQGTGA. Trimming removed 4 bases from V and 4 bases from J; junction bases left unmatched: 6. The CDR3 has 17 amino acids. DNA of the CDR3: TGTGCCAGCAGCTCCGGGACTAGCGGGGGGGCCCCAGAGACCCAGTACTTC. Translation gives CASSSGTSGGAPETQYF.

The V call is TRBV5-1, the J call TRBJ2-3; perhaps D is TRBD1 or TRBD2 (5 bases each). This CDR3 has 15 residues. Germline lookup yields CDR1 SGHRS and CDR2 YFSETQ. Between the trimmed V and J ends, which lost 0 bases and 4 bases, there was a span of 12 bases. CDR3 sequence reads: CASSLEGRDPDTQYF. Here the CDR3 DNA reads TGCGCCAGCAGCTTGGAGGGCAGGGACCCAGATACGCAGTATTTT.

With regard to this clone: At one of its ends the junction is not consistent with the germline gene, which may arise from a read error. The DNA for the CDR3 is TGTGCCAGCAGCTTGATTGCGGGACAACCCACCTTC. Its translation is CASSLIAGQPTF. The chain carries TRBV5-4 and TRBJ2-7; D might be TRBD1 or TRBD2, each matching 6 bases. CDR3 size: 12 residues. Germline V gene data show CDR1 as SGHNT and CDR2 as YYREEE (reference sequence).

The CDR3 bases are TGTGCCAGCAGTTTAACAGGGGGTTCCTATGGCTACACCTTC. Translation: CASSLTGGSYGYTF. The rearrangement joins TRBV28 to TRBJ1-2, with TRBD1 matching 8 bases. The CDR3 totals 14 residues. Germline trimming cut 2 bases from V and 4 bases from J; bases unmatched to any gene: 3. CDR1 and CDR2 (germline): MDHEN, SYDVKM.

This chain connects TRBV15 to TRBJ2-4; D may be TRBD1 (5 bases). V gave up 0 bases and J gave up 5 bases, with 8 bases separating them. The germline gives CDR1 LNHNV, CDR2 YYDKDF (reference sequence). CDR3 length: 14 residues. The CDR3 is CATSRDRAENIQYF. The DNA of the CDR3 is TGTGCCACCAGCAGAGACAGGGCCGAAAACATTCAGTACTTC.

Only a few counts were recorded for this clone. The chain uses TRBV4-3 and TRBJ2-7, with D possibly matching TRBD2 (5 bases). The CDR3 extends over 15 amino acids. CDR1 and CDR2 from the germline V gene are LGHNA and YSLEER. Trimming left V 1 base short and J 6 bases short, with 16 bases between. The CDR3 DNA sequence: TGCGCCAGCAGCCAAGGAGGAGGCAGCCTCCCCGAGCAGTACTTC. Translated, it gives CASSQGGGSLPEQYF.

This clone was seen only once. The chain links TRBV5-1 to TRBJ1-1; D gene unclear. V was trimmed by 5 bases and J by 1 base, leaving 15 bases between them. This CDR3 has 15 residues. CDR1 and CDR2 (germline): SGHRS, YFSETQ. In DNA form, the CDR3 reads TGCGCCAGCAGTACCAGTCCCTCAAAGAACACTGAAGCTTTCTTT. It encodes CASSTSPSKNTEAFF. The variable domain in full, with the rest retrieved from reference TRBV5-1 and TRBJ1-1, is KAGVTQTPRYLIKTRGQQVTLSCSPISGHRSVSWYQQTPGQGLQFLFEYFSETQRNKGNFPGRFSGRQFSNSRSEMNVSTLELGDSALYLCASSTSPSKNTEAFFGQGTRLTVV.

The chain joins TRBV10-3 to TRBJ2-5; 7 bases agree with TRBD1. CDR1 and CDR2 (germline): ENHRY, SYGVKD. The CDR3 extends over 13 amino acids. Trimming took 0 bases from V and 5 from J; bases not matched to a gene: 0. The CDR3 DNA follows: TGTGCCATCAGTGAGTCGACAGGGGAGACCCAGTACTTC. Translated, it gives CAISESTGETQYF.

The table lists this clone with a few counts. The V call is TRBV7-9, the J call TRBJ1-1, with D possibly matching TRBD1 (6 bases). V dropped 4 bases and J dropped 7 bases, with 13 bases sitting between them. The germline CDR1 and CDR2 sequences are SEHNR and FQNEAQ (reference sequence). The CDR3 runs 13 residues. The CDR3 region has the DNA TGTGCCAGCAGCTCAACAGGGCCCAATGAAGCTTTCTTT. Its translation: CASSSTGPNEAFF. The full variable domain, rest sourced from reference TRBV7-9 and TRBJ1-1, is DTGVSQNPRHKITKRGQNVTFRCDPISEHNRLYWYRQTLGQGPEFLTYFQNEAQLEKSRLLSDRFSAERPKGSFSTLEIQRTEQGDSAMYLCASSSTGPNEAFFGQGTRLTVV.

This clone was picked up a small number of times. This CDR3 reads CASSLEVIDGYTF. The CDR3 nucleotides are TGTGCCAGCAGCTTGGAGGTCATCGATGGCTACACCTTC. The J gene is TRBJ1-2, the V gene TRBV5-4; D remains unclear. Looked up from germline, CDR1 is SGHNT and CDR2 is YYREEE (reference sequence). The germline V and J ends were trimmed by 0 bases and 6 bases, with 9 bases remaining between them. The length of the CDR3 is 13 residues.

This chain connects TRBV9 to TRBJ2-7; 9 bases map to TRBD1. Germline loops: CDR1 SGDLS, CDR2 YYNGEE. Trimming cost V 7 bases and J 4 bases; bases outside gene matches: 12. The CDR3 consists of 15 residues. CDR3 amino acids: CASGLGGTGMYEQYF. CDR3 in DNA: TGTGCCAGCGGCCTTGGCGGGACAGGGATGTACGAGCAGTACTTC.

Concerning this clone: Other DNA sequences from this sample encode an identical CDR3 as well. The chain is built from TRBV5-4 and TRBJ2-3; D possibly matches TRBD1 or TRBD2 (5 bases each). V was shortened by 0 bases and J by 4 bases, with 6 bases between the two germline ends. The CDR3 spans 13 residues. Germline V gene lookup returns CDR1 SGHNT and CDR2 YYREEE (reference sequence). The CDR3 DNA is TGTGCCAGCAGCTTGGCGGGGCCAGATACGCAGTATTTT. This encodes CASSLAGPDTQYF.

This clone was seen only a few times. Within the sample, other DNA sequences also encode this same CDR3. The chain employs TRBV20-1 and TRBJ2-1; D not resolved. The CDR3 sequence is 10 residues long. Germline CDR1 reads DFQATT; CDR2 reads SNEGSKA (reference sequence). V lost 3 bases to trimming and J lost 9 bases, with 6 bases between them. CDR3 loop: CSASLGEQFF. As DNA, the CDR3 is TGCAGTGCTAGCCTGGGTGAGCAGTTCTTC.

The CDR3 region is CACRRNTIYF. The CDR3 region has the DNA TGTGCCTGCCGCAGGAACACCATATATTTT. This chain uses TRBV30 with TRBJ1-3; no clear D. Looked up from germline, CDR1 is GTSNPN and CDR2 is SVGIG (reference sequence). V was shortened by 6 bases and J by 7 bases, with 7 bases between the two germline ends. The CDR3 has 10 residues. Variable domain in full (rest from reference TRBV30 and TRBJ1-3): SQTIHQWPATLVQPVGSPLSLECTVEGTSNPNLYWYRQAAGRGLQLLFYSVGIGQISSEVPQNLSASRPQDRQFILSSKKLLLSDSGFYLCACRRNTIYFGEGSWLTVV.

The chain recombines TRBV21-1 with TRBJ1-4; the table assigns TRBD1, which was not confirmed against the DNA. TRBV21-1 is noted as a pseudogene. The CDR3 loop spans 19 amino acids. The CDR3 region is CASSKDCGQGWMANEKLFF. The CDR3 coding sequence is TGTGCCAGCAGCAAAGATTGCGGACAGGGATGGATGGCAAATGAAAAACTGTTTTTT.

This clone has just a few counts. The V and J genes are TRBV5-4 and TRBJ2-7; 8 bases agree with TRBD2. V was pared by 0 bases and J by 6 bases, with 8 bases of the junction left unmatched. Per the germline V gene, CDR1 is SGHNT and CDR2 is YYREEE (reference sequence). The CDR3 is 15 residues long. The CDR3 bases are TGTGCCAGCAGCTTGGGCGGGACTAGGTCGGGCGAGCAGTACTTC. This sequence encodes CASSLGGTRSGEQYF.

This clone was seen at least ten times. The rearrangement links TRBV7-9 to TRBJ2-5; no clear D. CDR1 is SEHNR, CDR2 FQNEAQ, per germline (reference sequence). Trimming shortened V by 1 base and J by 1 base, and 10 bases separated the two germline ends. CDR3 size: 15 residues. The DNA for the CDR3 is TGTGCCAGCAGCTTAGAGGCCAGGCCCCAAGAGACCCAGTACTTC. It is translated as CASSLEARPQETQYF.

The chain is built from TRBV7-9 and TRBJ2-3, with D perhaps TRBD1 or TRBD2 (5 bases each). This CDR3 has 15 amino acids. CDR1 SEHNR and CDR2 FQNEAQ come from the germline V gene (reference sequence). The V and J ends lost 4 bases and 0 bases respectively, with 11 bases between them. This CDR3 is CASSWGRTSTDTQYF. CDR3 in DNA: TGTGCCAGCAGCTGGGGGAGAACTAGCACAGATACGCAGTATTTT.

CDR3 bases: TGTGCCAGCAGCTCCTTGACAGGGGTGAATTCACCCCTCCACTTT. Amino acids: CASSSLTGVNSPLHF. V usage is TRBV11-1 and J usage is TRBJ1-6, with 8 bases aligning to TRBD1. This CDR3 has 15 amino acids. CDR1 is SGHAT, CDR2 FQDESV, per germline (reference sequence). V lost 4 bases, J lost 7 bases, and 6 bases stayed unmatched.

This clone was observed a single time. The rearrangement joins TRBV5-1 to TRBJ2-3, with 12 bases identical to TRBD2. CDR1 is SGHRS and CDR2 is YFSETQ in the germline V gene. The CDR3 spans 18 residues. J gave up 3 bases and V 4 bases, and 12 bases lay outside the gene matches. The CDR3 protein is CASSPLAGGLLGTDTQYF. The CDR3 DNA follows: TGCGCCAGCAGCCCTCTAGCGGGAGGGCTACTTGGGACAGATACGCAGTATTTT.